This T cell receptor (beta chain) was sequenced during a study of shared clonotypes between healthy human individuals (dated by TCRdb to 2018 to 2021). Some background on the complete study: The cohort comprised two women and three men aged 18 to 49 years. For each donor, three plates each were used for CD4 naive and CD4 memory, two plates were used for CD8 naive, and one plate was used for CD8 memory. To estimate repertoire size and how much clonotype sharing occurs between individuals, the study deeply sequenced the blood TCR repertoires of five healthy adults. To increase sequencing depth and limit assay-specific biases, TCR repertoire library preparation and sequencing were carried out by different laboratories using diverse techniques. Each donor's leukapheresis produced roughly between roughly 0.85 and 9.5 billion PBMCs.

The germline V gene sets CDR1 to MNHNS and CDR2 to SASEGT. V gives up 1 base and J gives up 2 bases, and the segment between their germline ends measures 9 bases. The CDR3 covers 14 residues, taking in both the cysteine and the phenylalanine. Kept here is only the CDR3 DNA, which spans 42 bases and is read in frame from base 1. CD8 naive samples were obtained by positive selection for CCR7 among CD45RO-negative cells, yielding a CD45RA+CCR7+ population from which TemRA cells were excluded. The donors were healthy, HIV-negative adults who had no recently reported acute infections or vaccinations. Only Caucasian adults living in Nashville, Tennessee, USA were represented among the donors. Blood was collected by leukapheresis, and PBMCs were isolated by Ficoll-Histopaque density gradient centrifugation and then cryopreserved in liquid nitrogen vapor phase. Analytical flow cytometry was used to check the purity and quantity of each magnetically sorted T cell population. Genomic DNA was isolated from every sorted fraction and measured by UV absorbance on a Nanodrop 2000c.

Using the deep immunoSEQ assay, multiplex PCR amplified TCR CDR3 regions from genomic DNA. Extracted genomic DNA from each cell subset was spread evenly across all wells of several immunoSEQ 96-well plates, with each plate serving as a replicate. Each replicate PCR for sorted subsets received approximately 200 ng genomic DNA, equal to roughly 29,000 T cell genomes. The purified libraries were quantified using a Qubit 3.0 fluorometer, sized with a Bioanalyzer 2100, and then quantified again using the KAPA Library Quantification kit. Every immunoSEQ 96-well plate was sequenced on a separate single-read 150-cycle Illumina NextSeq 550 flow cell. The study's processing was this. Because only junctional sequences without quality scores were contained in the immunoSEQ output, filtering matching that applied to full-length reads could not be performed. To assign V/J genes and CDR3, sequences were annotated against IMGT germline references using PyIR, a Python wrapper for IgBLAST v1.9. Any read was removed if the V/J assignment was weak (E-value above 1e-6), the CDR3 was missing, or the read contained stop codons, out-of-frame junctions, or ambiguous translated residues. V3J clonotypes were defined by identical inferred V gene, J gene, and CDR3 amino acid sequence. The percentage overlap between two repertoires was calculated by dividing the number of shared unique clonotypes by the size of the smaller repertoire. RTK rarefaction, the Chao1 estimator, and Recon v2.1 estimates of unobserved clonotypes were used to assess repertoire richness. Generation probabilities were computed with OLGA for all TCRbeta clonotypes obtained by the gDNA method from several donors. In TCRdb, the immuneACCESS table is reduced to in-frame sequences with V and J assigned. These tables do not hold every clone; where another copy was compared, an unresolved V gene accounts for under half, and the others remain unexplained. The V and J calls and clone size were taken over from that table, and D and trimming were inferred from the DNA. This sample holds some 2.1 million clones; around 93% were observed only once. In total, the top ten clones hold 1.5% to 2% of the sample.

For this clone: Its antigen is currently not known. Base qualities are not provided; no much larger clone lies one nucleotide away. The sample carries other DNA sequences with the same CDR3.

On the study overall, not on this receptor specifically: Naive subsets generally had larger estimated clonotype richness than memory subsets did. Sharing across a few donors was observed for about 5% of naive CD4, over 3% of naive CD8, around 2.5% of memory CD4, and around 0.4% of memory CD8 clonotypes. Pairwise subsampling indicated that sequencing depth was expected to affect the degree of clonotype sharing among donors. The genetic and exposure-history diversity represented was limited by the small number of donors. Only blood was sampled, and tissue TCR repertoires likely differ from those in blood. Rarefaction of sorted-subset datasets indicated incomplete sequencing despite the large sequencing depth. Compared with non-shared clonotypes, clonotypes shared by all four sorted-subset donors had higher generation probabilities.

The V and J segments used are TRBV6-1 and TRBJ2-7, with the D gene too uncertain to name. The material sequenced was naive CD8+ T cells from PBMCs. Read against the paper, the sample's cell subset or site label means: CD45RA+CCR7+. The clonotype was recovered from a man aged 18 to 30 in good health. Some clones in this sample may be carry-over from other donors' samples. The CDR3 corresponds to CASSEGGRAYEQYF. The nucleotide sequence is TGTGCCAGCAGTGAAGGAGGCCGAGCCTACGAGCAGTACTTC.